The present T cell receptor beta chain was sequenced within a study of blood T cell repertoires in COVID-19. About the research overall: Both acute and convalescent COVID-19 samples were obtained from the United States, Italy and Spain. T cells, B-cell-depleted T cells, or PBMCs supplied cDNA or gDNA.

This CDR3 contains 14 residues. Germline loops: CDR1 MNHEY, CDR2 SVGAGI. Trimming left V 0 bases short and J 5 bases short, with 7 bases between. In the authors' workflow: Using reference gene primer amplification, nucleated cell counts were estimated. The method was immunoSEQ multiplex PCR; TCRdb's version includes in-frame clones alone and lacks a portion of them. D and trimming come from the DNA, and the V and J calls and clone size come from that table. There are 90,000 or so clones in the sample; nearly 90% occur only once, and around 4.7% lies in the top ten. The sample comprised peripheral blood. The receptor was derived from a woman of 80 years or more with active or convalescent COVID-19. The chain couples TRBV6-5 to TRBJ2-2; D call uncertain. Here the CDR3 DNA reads TGTGCCAGCAGTTACTCTCCCCGGACCGGGGAGCTGTTTTTT. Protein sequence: CASSYSPRTGELFF.